The clone carrying this T cell receptor (beta chain) was picked up many times. The target antigen is unknown. This specimen comes from a study of spatial heterogeneity in lung cancer. General study results and limits: Within tumors, counts of expanded alpha and beta TCRs tracked tumor mutation counts.

The germline V and J ends were trimmed by 4 bases and 4 bases, with 11 bases remaining between them. CDR3 length: 13 amino acids. The germline CDR1 and CDR2 sequences are SGHRS and YFSETQ. Time point of the sample: sample taken at primary tumor resection. TCRdb re-derived calls from the 5' RACE reads in MiXCR, one entry per CDR3 protein. Of approximately 18,000 distinct CDR3 sequences listed, 5.7% are singletons. V usage is TRBV5-1 and J usage is TRBJ1-1; D not certain. The TCR was taken from a female donor with early-stage non-small cell lung cancer. The sequences come from lung tumor tissue, collected at surgery. CDR3 in DNA: TGCGCCAGCAGCGTGGCAGCGGGCACTGAAGCTTTCTTT. Amino acids: CASSVAAGTEAFF.